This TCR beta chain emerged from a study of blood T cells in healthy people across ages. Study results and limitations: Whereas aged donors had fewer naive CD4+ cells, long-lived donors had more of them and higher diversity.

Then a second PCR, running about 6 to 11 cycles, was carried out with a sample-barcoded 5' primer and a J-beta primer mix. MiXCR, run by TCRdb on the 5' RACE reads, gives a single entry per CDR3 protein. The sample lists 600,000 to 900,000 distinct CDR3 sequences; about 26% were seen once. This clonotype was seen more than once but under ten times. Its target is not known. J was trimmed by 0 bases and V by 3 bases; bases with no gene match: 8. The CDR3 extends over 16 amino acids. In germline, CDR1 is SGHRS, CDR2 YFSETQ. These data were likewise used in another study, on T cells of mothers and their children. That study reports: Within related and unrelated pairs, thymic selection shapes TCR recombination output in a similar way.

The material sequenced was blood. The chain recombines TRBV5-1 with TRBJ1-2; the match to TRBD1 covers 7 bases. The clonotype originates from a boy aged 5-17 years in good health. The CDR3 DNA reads TGCGCCAGCAGCTGGGGGACAGCGAAATCTAACTATGGCTACACCTTC. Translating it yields CASSWGTAKSNYGYTF.